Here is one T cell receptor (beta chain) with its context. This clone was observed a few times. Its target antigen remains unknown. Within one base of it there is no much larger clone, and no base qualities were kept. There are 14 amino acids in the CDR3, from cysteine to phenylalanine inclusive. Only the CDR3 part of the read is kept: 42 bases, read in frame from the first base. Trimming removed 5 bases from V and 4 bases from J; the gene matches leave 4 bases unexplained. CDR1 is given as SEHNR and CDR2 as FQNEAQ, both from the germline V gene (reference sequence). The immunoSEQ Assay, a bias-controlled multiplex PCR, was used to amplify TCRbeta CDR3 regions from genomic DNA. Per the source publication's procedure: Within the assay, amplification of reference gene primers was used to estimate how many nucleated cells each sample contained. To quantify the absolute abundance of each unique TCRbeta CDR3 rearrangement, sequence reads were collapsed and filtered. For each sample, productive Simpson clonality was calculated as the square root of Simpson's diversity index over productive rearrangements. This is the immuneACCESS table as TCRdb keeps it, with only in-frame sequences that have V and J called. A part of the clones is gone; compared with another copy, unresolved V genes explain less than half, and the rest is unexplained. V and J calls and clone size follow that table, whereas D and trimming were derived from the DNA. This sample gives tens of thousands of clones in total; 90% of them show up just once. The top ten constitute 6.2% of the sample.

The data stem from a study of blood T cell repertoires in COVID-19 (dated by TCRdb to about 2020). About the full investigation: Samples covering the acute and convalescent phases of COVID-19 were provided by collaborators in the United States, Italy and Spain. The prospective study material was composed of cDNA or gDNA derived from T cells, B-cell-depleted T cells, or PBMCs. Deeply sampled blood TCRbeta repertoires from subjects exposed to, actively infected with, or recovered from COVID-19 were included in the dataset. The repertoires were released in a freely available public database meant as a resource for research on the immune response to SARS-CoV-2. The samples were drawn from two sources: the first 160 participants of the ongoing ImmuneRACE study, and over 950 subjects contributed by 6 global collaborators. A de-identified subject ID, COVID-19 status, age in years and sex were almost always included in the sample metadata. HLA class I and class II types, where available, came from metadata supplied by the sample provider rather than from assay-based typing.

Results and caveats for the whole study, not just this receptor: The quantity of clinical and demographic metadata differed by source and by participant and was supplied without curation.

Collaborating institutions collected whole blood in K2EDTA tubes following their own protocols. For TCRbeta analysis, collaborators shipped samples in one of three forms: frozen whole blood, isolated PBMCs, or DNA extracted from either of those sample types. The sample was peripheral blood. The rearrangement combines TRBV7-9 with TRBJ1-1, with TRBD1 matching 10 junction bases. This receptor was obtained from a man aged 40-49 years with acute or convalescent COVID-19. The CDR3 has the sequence CASSPGQGSTEAFF. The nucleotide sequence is TGTGCCAGCAGCCCGGGACAGGGGAGCACTGAAGCTTTCTTT. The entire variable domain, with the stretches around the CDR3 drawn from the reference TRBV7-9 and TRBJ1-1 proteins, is DTGVSQNPRHKITKRGQNVTFRCDPISEHNRLYWYRQTLGQGPEFLTYFQNEAQLEKSRLLSDRFSAERPKGSFSTLEIQRTEQGDSAMYLCASSPGQGSTEAFFGQGTRLTVV.